The next 25 T cell receptor beta chains were all read from a single sample in a study of blood T cells in healthy people across ages. A second 7 to 11 cycle PCR used barcoded and J-beta primers. TCRdb used MiXCR to reprocess the 5' RACE reads, holding one entry per CDR3 protein. Of around 800,000 distinct CDR3 sequences detected, around half appear once; the ten largest clones hold about a sixth. Sequenced: blood. These receptor sequences come from a man aged 80 or over in good health.

The chain joins TRBV12-3 or TRBV12-4 to TRBJ2-3; 10 bases align to TRBD2. J gave up 6 bases and V 5 bases, and 11 bases lay outside the gene matches. This CDR3 region has 16 residues. The CDR3: CASSTLLAGKEDTQYF. CDR3 nucleotides: TGTGCCAGCAGTACCTTACTAGCGGGAAAGGAGGATACGCAGTATTTT.

The sample holds a few counts of this clonotype. Possible read error: a much larger clone is one base away. The chain is built from TRBV5-1 and TRBJ2-1; 9 bases align to TRBD1. TRBJ2-7 explains the end of the DNA better; the J call may be wrong. The CDR3 loop spans 16 amino acids. CDR1 and CDR2 (germline): SGHRS, YFSETQ. The chain's CDR3 is CASSSNRGLPYNEQYF. For the CDR3, the DNA is TGCGCCAGCAGCTCAAACAGGGGGCTCCCATACAATGAGCAGTACTTC.

The chain recombines TRBV14 with TRBJ2-7; 7 nucleotides agree with TRBD1. The CDR3 has 14 amino acids. Germline trimming cut 3 bases from V and 6 bases from J; bases unmatched to any gene: 8. The germline V gene has CDR1 SGHDN and CDR2 FVKESK. CDR3 bases: TGTGCCAGCAGCCAGGCACAGGGGTTTAGCGAGCAGTACTTC. It specifies CASSQAQGFSEQYF.

The V and J genes are TRBV5-1 and TRBJ2-1; 13 bases agree with TRBD2. V lost 4 bases to trimming and J lost 7 bases; unmatched junction nucleotides: 5. Germline V gene sequence: CDR1 SGHRS, CDR2 YFSETQ. The CDR3 is made up of 15 amino acids. CDR3 sequence: CASSPLAGGFNEQFF. The CDR3 DNA is TGCGCCAGCAGCCCACTAGCGGGAGGGTTTAATGAGCAGTTCTTC.

This sequence joins TRBV7-2 and TRBJ2-1, with a weak D call TRBD2 (5 bases). Germline-derived CDR1 and CDR2 are SGHTA and FQGNSA. V lost 1 base, J lost 9 bases, and 16 bases lay in between. The CDR3 extends over 15 amino acids. The CDR3 reads CASSLVEPLGSEQFF. CDR3 nucleotides: TGTGCCAGCAGCTTAGTAGAACCCTTGGGGAGTGAGCAGTTCTTC.

V is TRBV20-1 and J is TRBJ1-5, with D unresolved. CDR1 is DFQATT, CDR2 SNEGSKA, per germline (reference sequence). The CDR3 sequence is 16 residues long. Trimming shortened V by 0 bases and J by 7 bases, and 19 bases separated the two germline ends. The CDR3 DNA follows: TGCAGTGCTAGAGATTCGGGCCCCCTCGGAGACCAGCCCCAGCATTTT. Its protein is CSARDSGPLGDQPQHF.

This clonotype occurred once. The rearrangement links TRBV6-6 to TRBJ2-1; TRBD1 matches at 9 bases. This CDR3 contains 14 residues. The trim removed 5 bases at V and 9 bases at J, leaving 8 bases unmatched. CDR1 is MNHNY and CDR2 is SVGAGI in the germline V gene (reference sequence). CDR3 sequence: CASSTTGTGIEQFF. The CDR3 DNA reads as TGTGCCAGCAGTACCACCGGGACAGGGATTGAGCAGTTCTTC.

This clonotype was seen more than once but under ten times. The J gene is TRBJ2-7, the V gene TRBV12-3 or TRBV12-4; 10 nucleotides match TRBD1. Germline trimming cut 6 bases from V and 5 bases from J; bases unmatched to any gene: 7. The CDR3 is made up of 14 amino acids. This CDR3 is CASSKLTGGHEQYF. The CDR3 coding sequence is TGTGCCAGCAGCAAACTGACAGGGGGCCACGAGCAGTACTTC.

In the case of this clonotype: This could be a read error, since a much larger clone is one nucleotide away. The chain combines TRBV28 with TRBJ2-7; TRBD2 agrees at 10 bases. CDR1 is MDHEN, CDR2 SYDVKM, per germline. Trimming removed 10 bases from V and 0 bases from J; junction bases left unmatched: 9. This CDR3 comprises 15 residues. The CDR3 DNA reads TGTGCCAACAGGCCGGGACTAGCGACCTCCTACGAGCAGTACTTC. Amino acid sequence: CANRPGLATSYEQYF.

This clonotype has more than one count but fewer than ten. Here the CDR3 DNA reads TGTGCCAGCGGGAGTCGGACCGGGGAGCTGTTTTTT. Translated, it gives CASGSRTGELFF. This chain joins TRBV12-3 or TRBV12-4 and TRBJ2-2; possible D gene TRBD2, 5 bases. This CDR3 contains 12 residues. The germline V and J ends were trimmed by 8 bases and 5 bases, with 9 bases remaining between them.

The V call is TRBV29-1, the J call TRBJ2-3; D is unclear. From germline, CDR1 is SQVTM and CDR2 ANQGSEA. CDR3 size: 13 residues. V lost 4 bases and J 1 base, leaving 9 bases between the germline ends. CDR3 residues: CSVARTGTDTQYF. The CDR3 DNA sequence: TGCAGCGTTGCCCGGACGGGCACAGATACGCAGTATTTT.

Ten or more counts support this clonotype. The J gene is TRBJ2-1, the V gene TRBV27, with 11 bases lining up with TRBD2. With V trimmed by 1 base and J by 3 bases, 2 bases remained unmatched. The CDR3 loop spans 16 amino acids. Germline V CDR1 and CDR2: MNHEY, SMNVEV (reference sequence). CDR3 protein: CASSLYTSGSYNEQFF. The DNA for the CDR3 is TGTGCCAGCAGTTTATACACTAGCGGGAGCTACAATGAGCAGTTCTTC.

The chain employs TRBV12-3 or TRBV12-4 and TRBJ2-1, with 8 nucleotides matching TRBD2. CDR3 length: 18 amino acids. Trimming at V came to 3 bases and at J to 0 bases, leaving 10 bases not matched to a gene. The CDR3, as DNA: TGTGCCAGCAGTTTGGGACTAGTGGGAGCGAGCTCCTACAATGAGCAGTTCTTC. It yields the protein CASSLGLVGASSYNEQFF.

This clonotype was counted ten times or more. The chain recombines TRBV7-2 with TRBJ2-3; D remains ambiguous. Germline CDR1 and CDR2: SGHTA and FQGNSA. The CDR3 loop spans 13 amino acids. The V and J ends lost 5 bases and 0 bases respectively, with 6 bases between them. In nucleotides, the CDR3 is TGTGCCAGCAGCGCCCCTAGCACAGATACGCAGTATTTT. The encoded protein is CASSAPSTDTQYF.

In its sample, this clonotype was seen many times. The gene calls are TRBV7-2 and TRBJ1-2, with no clear D. CDR3 size: 12 residues. Germline V lookup: CDR1 SGHTA, CDR2 FQGNSA. V lost 0 bases and J 7 bases, leaving 6 bases between the germline ends. Here the CDR3 reads CASSLAGRGYTF. The CDR3 nucleotides are TGTGCCAGCAGCTTAGCAGGTCGTGGCTACACCTTC. Full variable domain (rest looked up from reference TRBV7-2 and TRBJ1-2): GAGVSQSPSNKVTEKGKDVELRCDPISGHTALYWYRQSLGQGLEFLIYFQGNSAPDKSGLPSDRFSAERTGGSVSTLTIQRTQQEDSAVYLCASSLAGRGYTFGSGTRLTVV.

The rearrangement uses TRBV6-5 and TRBJ2-7; D ambiguous. CDR1 is MNHEY, CDR2 SVGAGI, per germline. V was cut by 5 bases and J by 5 bases, with 13 bases left in between. This CDR3 region has 13 residues. This CDR3 reads CASSTQRANEQYF. DNA for the CDR3: TGTGCCAGCAGTACCCAAAGGGCAAACGAGCAGTACTTC.

This clonotype appeared a few times. This chain connects TRBV12-3 or TRBV12-4 to TRBJ2-4; TRBD1 or TRBD2 may be the D gene (5 bases each). This CDR3 region has 14 residues. Trimming stripped 3 bases from V and 8 bases from J, with 14 bases between. This CDR3 is CASSLWGIEDIQYF. CDR3 bases: TGTGCCAGCAGTTTGTGGGGGATCGAGGACATTCAGTACTTC.

Regarding this clonotype: A single base separates this from a much larger clone, so it may be a read error. The rearrangement uses TRBV14 and TRBJ2-3; D remains unclear. Germline CDR1 reads SGHDN; CDR2 reads FVKESK. V was trimmed by 3 bases and J by 4 bases, leaving 2 bases between them. The CDR3 sequence is 11 residues long. This CDR3 is CASSHSDTQYF. CDR3 coding DNA: TGTGCCAGCAGCCACTCAGATACGCAGTATTTT.

The V call is TRBV30, the J call TRBJ1-2; possibly TRBD1 for D (6 bases). The CDR3 has 11 residues. CDR1 and CDR2 (germline): GTSNPN, SVGIG (reference sequence). V was pared by 8 bases and J by 4 bases, with 11 bases between. The CDR3 sequence is CAGTSSYGYTF. CDR3 DNA: TGTGCCGGGACATCTTCCTATGGCTACACCTTC. The whole variable domain, remainder taken from reference TRBV30 and TRBJ1-2, is SQTIHQWPATLVQPVGSPLSLECTVEGTSNPNLYWYRQAAGRGLQLLFYSVGIGQISSEVPQNLSASRPQDRQFILSSKKLLLSDSGFYLCAGTSSYGYTFGSGTRLTVV.

This rearrangement joins TRBV6-1 to TRBJ2-7; 14 nucleotides align to TRBD2. The germline CDR1 and CDR2 sequences are MNHNS and SASEGT. CDR3 length: 17 amino acids. V was pared by 1 base and J by 0 bases, with 2 bases of the junction left unmatched. In DNA, the CDR3 is TGTGCCAGCAGTGAAGGACTAGCGGGAGGGGTCTCCTACGAGCAGTACTTC. Its translation: CASSEGLAGGVSYEQYF.

This clonotype was recorded a few times. The CDR3 nucleotides read TGTGCCAGCAGGACGGACAGGGACACCTACAATGAGCAGTTCTTC. Protein sequence: CASRTDRDTYNEQFF. V usage is TRBV12-3 or TRBV12-4 and J usage is TRBJ2-1; 8 bases match TRBD1. The CDR3 length is 15 residues. J was trimmed by 2 bases and V by 6 bases; bases with no gene match: 6.

The chain is built from TRBV18 and TRBJ2-7; 11 nucleotides match TRBD2. CDR1 is KGHSH and CDR2 is LQKENI in the germline V gene. The CDR3 extends over 16 amino acids. V shed 3 bases and J 5 bases; nucleotides not matched to a gene: 9. CDR3 loop: CASSPSQTSGTNEQYF. CDR3 coding DNA: TGTGCCAGCTCACCCTCCCAGACTAGCGGGACTAACGAGCAGTACTTC.

This clonotype came up a few times. J is TRBJ2-1 and V is TRBV28; TRBD2 is a possible D gene (6 bases). Trimming removed 7 bases from V and 6 bases from J, with 19 bases in between. Per germline, CDR1 MDHEN and CDR2 SYDVKM. CDR3 length equals 15 residues. The CDR3 protein is CASNPPGSSRNEQFF. The CDR3 DNA is TGTGCCAGCAATCCGCCCGGGAGTTCTCGCAATGAGCAGTTCTTC.

This clonotype was counted between two and nine times. V usage is TRBV12-3 or TRBV12-4 and J usage is TRBJ2-1; 8 nucleotides line up with TRBD2. The CDR3 is made up of 14 amino acids. V lost 5 bases and J lost 6; bases outside the gene matches: 6. The DNA for the CDR3 is TGTGCCAGCAGTATTAGCGGGGAAGTCAATGAGCAGTTCTTC. Amino acid sequence: CASSISGEVNEQFF.

The gene calls are TRBV6-1 and TRBJ2-1; TRBD1 aligns across 7 bases. Germline loops: CDR1 MNHNS, CDR2 SASEGT. The CDR3 runs 16 residues. With V trimmed by 3 bases and J by 3 bases, 8 bases remained unmatched. The CDR3 spells CASSEATGLVYNEQFF. The DNA of the CDR3 is TGTGCCAGCAGTGAGGCGACAGGGCTAGTCTACAATGAGCAGTTCTTC.